Below are 23 T cell receptor beta chains sequenced from a single sample in a study of shared clonotypes between healthy human individuals. Clones were sequenced by immunoSEQ multiplex PCR, and TCRdb holds only the in-frame ones, with some missing. The table has under 650,000 clones, almost 97% seen once. Sequencing input: naive CD4+ T cells sorted from blood. Subset: CD45RA+ positively selected. The receptors stem from a young woman in good health.

The chain links TRBV25-1 to TRBJ1-6; D remains unclear. Per the germline V gene, CDR1 is MGHDK and CDR2 is SYGVNS. The V gene lost 0 bases and the J gene lost 6 bases, with 12 bases spanning the gap. This CDR3 is 16 amino acids long. CDR3 DNA sequence: TGTGCCAGCAGTGAATACGGGCAGACTTTTAATTCACCCCTCCACTTT. It encodes CASSEYGQTFNSPLHF.

The CDR3 here is CASSSRAAGATDTQYF. CDR3 DNA sequence: TGTGCCAGCAGCTCCCGTGCAGCGGGAGCTACCGATACGCAGTATTTT. The rearrangement uses TRBV7-6 and TRBJ2-3; 8 bases agree with TRBD2. The V and J ends lost 4 bases and 6 bases, in that order; junction bases with no gene match: 12. The length of the CDR3 is 16 residues. Per the germline V gene, CDR1 is SGHVS and CDR2 is FNYEAQ.

This clone was seen a single time. The chain employs TRBV7-9 and TRBJ2-5; 7 bases are shared with TRBD2. The ends lost 4 bases at V and 4 bases at J; junction bases unmatched: 6. The CDR3 extends over 14 amino acids. Germline values: CDR1 SEHNR, CDR2 FQNEAQ (reference sequence). In DNA, the CDR3 is TGTGCCAGCAGCTCCACGGGGGGAGGAGAGACCCAGTACTTC. This sequence encodes CASSSTGGGETQYF.

The sample holds one count of this clone. The V gene is TRBV15, the J gene TRBJ2-1, with D perhaps TRBD1 (5 bases). The V end lost 1 base, the J end lost 0 bases, and 10 bases lay between the germline ends. Germline V CDR1 and CDR2: LNHNV, YYDKDF (reference sequence). The CDR3 runs to 16 residues. The CDR3 DNA reads TGTGCCACCAGCAGAGCACAGGCGAGCTCCTACAATGAGCAGTTCTTC. Amino acids: CATSRAQASSYNEQFF.

The chain carries TRBV2 and TRBJ2-4, with D perhaps assigned TRBD1 or TRBD2 (5 bases each). Trimming shortened V by 2 bases and J by 1 base, and 15 bases separated the two germline ends. Germline assignment: CDR1 SNHLY and CDR2 FYNNEI. The CDR3 is made up of 17 amino acids. The CDR3 DNA follows: TGTGCCAGCAGTGAAAGGGGACCGGGTATGGCCAAAAACATTCAGTACTTC. Translated: CASSERGPGMAKNIQYF.

The V gene is TRBV5-4, the J gene TRBJ2-5, with TRBD2 identical over 10 bases. The CDR3 has 19 amino acids. Germline lookup yields CDR1 SGHNT and CDR2 YYREEE (reference sequence). V lost 1 base to trimming and J lost 1 base; unmatched junction nucleotides: 13. CDR3 amino acids: CASSLSSGSHWASQETQYF. In DNA, the CDR3 is TGTGCCAGCAGCTTGTCTAGCGGGAGTCATTGGGCTAGCCAAGAGACCCAGTACTTC.

This clone was picked up one time. The chain is built from TRBV5-1 and TRBJ2-2; 7 nucleotides align to TRBD2. CDR1 is SGHRS, CDR2 YFSETQ, per germline. The length of the CDR3 is 18 residues. The J segment lost 0 bases and the V segment lost 4 bases, leaving 12 bases of the junction unmatched. This CDR3 reads CASSRGISSGPNTGELFF. The DNA for the CDR3 is TGCGCCAGCAGCCGAGGCATCTCTAGCGGACCGAACACCGGGGAGCTGTTTTTT.

The chain carries TRBV2 and TRBJ2-7; no clear D gene. CDR1 is SNHLY and CDR2 is FYNNEI in the germline V gene. This CDR3 spans 13 amino acids. V lost 2 bases and J lost 1, with 6 bases in between. CDR3 residues: CASSEQASYEQYF. The CDR3, as DNA: TGTGCCAGCAGTGAACAAGCGTCCTACGAGCAGTACTTC.

The gene calls are TRBV15 and TRBJ2-2, with D perhaps matching TRBD2 (5 bases). The V gene's germline CDR1 is LNHNV and CDR2 YYDKDF (reference sequence). The CDR3 totals 12 residues. Deletions cut 2 bases from V and 7 bases from J, with 5 bases between. CDR3 loop: CATSRRDGELFF. CDR3 bases: TGTGCCACCAGCAGACGGGACGGGGAGCTGTTTTTT.

V usage is TRBV9 and J usage is TRBJ1-4; D may be TRBD1 (5 bases). The length of the CDR3 is 16 residues. The germline V gene has CDR1 SGDLS and CDR2 YYNGEE. V shed 3 bases and J shed 3 bases, with 15 bases lying between them. CDR3 in amino acids: CASSAAPTGANEKLFF. CDR3 DNA: TGTGCCAGCAGCGCGGCCCCCACAGGAGCTAATGAAAAACTGTTTTTT.

This chain links TRBV18 with TRBJ1-1; 12 bases are shared with TRBD1. The length of the CDR3 is 16 residues. Looked up from germline, CDR1 is KGHSH and CDR2 is LQKENI. Losses at the gene ends were 3 bases for V and 5 bases for J; bases not matched to a gene: 7. This CDR3 reads CASSPPGTGGRTEAFF. CDR3 coding DNA: TGTGCCAGCTCACCCCCCGGGACAGGGGGCAGGACTGAAGCTTTCTTT.

The chain combines TRBV5-6 with TRBJ2-2; possibly TRBD1 for D (6 bases). V was clipped by 0 bases and J by 7 bases, with 16 bases between them. Germline V gene data show CDR1 as SGHDT and CDR2 as YYEEEE. This CDR3 has 16 residues. The CDR3: CASSLVYRESDGELFF. For the CDR3, the DNA is TGTGCCAGCAGCTTGGTTTACAGGGAATCGGACGGGGAGCTGTTTTTT.

This chain joins TRBV19 and TRBJ1-2; the D is unclear. Trimming left V 1 base short and J 4 bases short, with 13 bases between. Germline loops: CDR1 LNHDA, CDR2 SQIVND (reference sequence). CDR3 length equals 15 residues. For the CDR3, the DNA is TGTGCCAGTAGTATAGGCCGGCAGCCGGTCTATGGCTACACCTTC. It specifies CASSIGRQPVYGYTF.

This clone appeared once. J is TRBJ1-5 and V is TRBV5-1; D not certain. The CDR3 sequence is 13 residues long. Per germline, CDR1 SGHRS and CDR2 YFSETQ. Trimming took off 4 bases at V and 4 bases at J, with 9 bases between the two ends. The CDR3: CASSPEQNQPQHF. As DNA, the CDR3 is TGCGCCAGCAGCCCCGAGCAGAATCAGCCCCAGCATTTT.

This chain links TRBV13 with TRBJ1-1; D is uncertain. Trimming stripped 0 bases from V and 0 bases from J, with 5 bases between. Germline V gene sequence: CDR1 PRHDT, CDR2 FYEKMQ (reference sequence). This CDR3 has 14 residues. In DNA, the CDR3 is TGTGCCAGCAGCTTAGGCCTTATGAACACTGAAGCTTTCTTT. This sequence encodes CASSLGLMNTEAFF.

This chain uses TRBV25-1 with TRBJ1-1; possibly TRBD1 for D (5 bases). With 3 bases removed from V and 5 bases from J, the gap between germline ends came to 7 bases. Germline values: CDR1 MGHDK, CDR2 SYGVNS. The CDR3 totals 12 residues. The CDR3 sequence: CASSEQGTEAFF. As DNA, the CDR3 is TGTGCCAGCAGTGAGCAGGGAACTGAAGCTTTCTTT.

This chain uses TRBV2 with TRBJ2-1; TRBD2 matches 11 bases. The germline gives CDR1 SNHLY, CDR2 FYNNEI. The CDR3 is made up of 18 amino acids. V shed 9 bases, J shed 6 bases, and the junction held 19 bases outside the gene matches. The CDR3 bases are TGTGCCAGATCACCCGATACTAAAATAGCGGGAGGGGGCAATGAGCAGTTCTTC. Protein sequence: CARSPDTKIAGGGNEQFF.

The chain is built from TRBV5-8 and TRBJ1-2; possible D gene TRBD1, 5 bases. Germline lookup yields CDR1 SGHTS and CDR2 YDEGEE. This CDR3 spans 12 amino acids. Trimming took 3 bases from V and 8 from J, leaving 11 bases between them. The CDR3 loop is CASSSEGLGYTF. As DNA, the CDR3 is TGTGCCAGCAGCTCAGAGGGGCTGGGCTACACCTTC.

The V and J genes are TRBV11-3 and TRBJ1-4; D is undetermined. This CDR3 is built from 15 residues. Germline CDR1 reads SGHNT; CDR2 reads YENEEA. Trimming left V 5 bases short and J 5 bases short, with 15 bases between. The CDR3 DNA follows: TGTGCCAGCAGCCCATCATCGGCGGAGAATGAAAAACTGTTTTTT. It translates to CASSPSSAENEKLFF.

This clone appeared a single time. This rearrangement joins TRBV5-1 to TRBJ2-1; D ambiguous. The germline CDR1 and CDR2 sequences are SGHRS and YFSETQ. Trimming took 0 bases from V and 3 from J, leaving 13 bases between them. This CDR3 has 16 residues. For the CDR3, the DNA is TGCGCCAGCAGCTTGGACTCTCCCCGGGTCTACAATGAGCAGTTCTTC. It yields the protein CASSLDSPRVYNEQFF. Combining the CDR3 with reference TRBV5-1 and TRBJ2-1 gives the whole variable domain KAGVTQTPRYLIKTRGQQVTLSCSPISGHRSVSWYQQTPGQGLQFLFEYFSETQRNKGNFPGRFSGRQFSNSRSEMNVSTLELGDSALYLCASSLDSPRVYNEQFFGPGTRLTVL.

The table lists this clone with a count of one. This chain joins TRBV28 and TRBJ2-7; 8 positions agree with TRBD1. Germline loops: CDR1 MDHEN, CDR2 SYDVKM. This CDR3 contains 15 residues. With 6 bases clipped from V and 4 bases from J, the junction kept 11 bases outside the gene matches. In DNA form, the CDR3 reads TGTGCCAGCAGGCCAGACAGGGGAACGGTTTACGAGCAGTACTTC. It translates to CASRPDRGTVYEQYF.

The chain recombines TRBV19 with TRBJ2-7; D is undetermined. Germline-derived CDR1 and CDR2 are LNHDA and SQIVND (reference sequence). V lost 0 bases and J 2 bases, leaving 8 bases between the germline ends. The CDR3 loop spans 14 amino acids. CDR3 sequence (DNA): TGTGCCAGTAGTATAGATCTGCTAACCTACGAGCAGTACTTC. Translating it yields CASSIDLLTYEQYF.

The V call is TRBV7-2, the J call TRBJ1-2; D unresolved. The CDR3 has 15 amino acids. Germline CDR1 is SGHTA and CDR2 is FQGNSA. The V gene lost 1 base and the J gene lost 1 base, with 10 bases spanning the gap. The CDR3 spells CASSLDNTDNYGYTF. The CDR3 DNA is TGTGCCAGCAGCTTAGACAATACGGATAACTATGGCTACACCTTC.